Presented here are 3 T cell receptor beta chains from one specimen sequenced in a study of T cells in localized non-small cell lung cancer. The method was immunoSEQ multiplex PCR; TCRdb's version includes in-frame clones alone and lacks a portion of them. The sample contains roughly 1,300 clones, approximately 16% of which appear only once. This material consisted of normal lung tissue next to the tumor, taken before any cancer treatment. The receptors derive from a woman aged 35-75 years with stage I lung adenocarcinoma.

The rearrangement links TRBV6-8 to TRBJ2-1; TRBD2 aligns across 7 bases. Germline CDR1 is MNHGY and CDR2 is SAAAGT. This CDR3 has 14 residues. Trimming cost V 3 bases and J 5 bases; bases outside gene matches: 4. The CDR3 reads CASSYAGEHNEQFF. The CDR3 DNA follows: TGTGCCAGCAGTTATGCGGGGGAGCACAATGAGCAGTTCTTC.

In its sample, this clone ranks as large. The junction does not match germline at one end; this may be a read error. This chain connects TRBV6-8 to TRBJ1-2; D remains unclear. The CDR3 totals 15 residues. Looked up from germline, CDR1 is MNHGY and CDR2 is SAAAGT. CDR3 coding DNA: TGTGCCAGCAGTGACTCTGCGGGGTCGGGCTATGGCTACACCTTC. Translation: CASSDSAGSGYGYTF.

This clone has a handful of counts. The CDR3: CASSNIRDSYEQYF. In nucleotides, the CDR3 is TGTGCCAGCAGCAATATTCGGGACAGCTACGAGCAGTACTTC. The chain has TRBV11-3 and TRBJ2-7; TRBD1 matches 7 bases. CDR1 and CDR2 from the germline V gene are SGHNT and YENEEA. There are 14 residues in the CDR3. The V and J ends lost 5 bases and 3 bases, in that order; junction bases with no gene match: 7.